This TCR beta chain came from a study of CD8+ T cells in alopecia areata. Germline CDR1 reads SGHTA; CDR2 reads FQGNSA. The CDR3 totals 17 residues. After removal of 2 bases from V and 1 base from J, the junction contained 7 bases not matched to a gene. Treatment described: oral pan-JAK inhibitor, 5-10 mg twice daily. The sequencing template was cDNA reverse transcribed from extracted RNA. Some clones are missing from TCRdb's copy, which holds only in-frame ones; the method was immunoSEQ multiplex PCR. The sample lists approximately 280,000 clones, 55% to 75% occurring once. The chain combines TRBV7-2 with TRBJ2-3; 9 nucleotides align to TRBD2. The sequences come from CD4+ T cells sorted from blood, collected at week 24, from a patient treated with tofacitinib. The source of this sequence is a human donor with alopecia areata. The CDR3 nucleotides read TGTGCCAGCAGCTTACGGCGGGGGGGCCCGGGCACAGATACGCAGTATTTT. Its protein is CASSLRRGGPGTDTQYF.